Below, one T cell receptor beta chain is given with its context. Its antigen is unknown. CDR1 and CDR2 from the germline V gene are SGDLS and YYNGEE. The CDR3 is made up of 12 amino acids. V was pared by 3 bases and J by 4 bases, with 6 bases between. The protocol was immunoSEQ multiplex PCR, while the TCRdb copy is restricted to in-frame clones and leaves out a portion. The top ten hold under 2% of the sample, which has roughly 140,000 clones, 85% to 90% seen once. This entry belongs to a study of T cell responses to AZD1222 COVID-19 vaccine. Study-level findings and limits: No day 14 peak samples; only post-peak repertoires were characterized. The donor group comprised mostly white British people and more females; the analysis possibly underestimated clonal diversity.

This receptor was identified in an adult in good health. The material was peripheral blood, obtained on day 0 of AZD1222 vaccination. The chain employs TRBV9 and TRBJ2-3; D ambiguous. The CDR3 DNA follows: TGTGCCAGCAGCGCAGATCCAGATACGCAGTATTTT. As protein: CASSADPDTQYF.